The rows below give T cell receptor beta chains drawn from one sample of a study of graft-versus-host responses after intestinal transplantation. Antigen specificity for these receptors is unknown. Assay: immunoSEQ multiplex PCR; the TCRdb copy retains only in-frame clones and omits some. The table records roughly 89,000 clones, about nine tenths of them present only once. This sample comprised unstimulated CD4+ T cells sorted from spleen or lymph node cells, obtained before intestinal transplant. All receptors come from a human donor who received an intestinal transplant. Both conserved end residues are part of each CDR3. D genes are given only for firm matches. The size entry is marked missing in some rows and otherwise reads once, few, many or a size class.

len: 11; v_gene: TRBV19; d_gene: .; abundance: .; j_gene: TRBJ1-5; CDR3aa: CARQGYQPQHF; CDR3nt: TGTGCCAGGCAGGGATATCAGCCCCAGCATTTT
len: 13; v_gene: TRBV5-1; d_gene: .; abundance: .; j_gene: TRBJ1-2; CDR3aa: CASSTRGSDGYTF; CDR3nt: TGCGCCAGCAGCACCAGGGGTTCGGATGGCTACACCTTC
len: 16; v_gene: TRBV7-7; d_gene: TRBD2; abundance: .; j_gene: TRBJ2-5; CDR3aa: CASSLVGAGGPETQYF; CDR3nt: TGTGCCAGCAGCTTAGTCGGGGCGGGGGGGCCAGAGACCCAGTACTTC
len: 13; v_gene: TRBV30; d_gene: .; abundance: .; j_gene: TRBJ1-6; CDR3aa: CAWNREVNSPLHF; CDR3nt: TGTGCCTGGAACCGGGAGGTTAATTCACCCCTCCACTTT
len: 16; v_gene: TRBV19; d_gene: .; abundance: .; j_gene: TRBJ1-5; CDR3aa: CASSTVQGTLNQPQHF; CDR3nt: TGTGCCAGTAGTACTGTACAGGGAACCTTGAATCAGCCCCAGCATTTT
len: 13; v_gene: TRBV5-6; d_gene: .; abundance: once; j_gene: TRBJ1-3; CDR3aa: CASSFTQGNTIYF; CDR3nt: TGTGCCAGCAGCTTTACTCAAGGAAACACCATATATTTT
len: 14; v_gene: TRBV28; d_gene: TRBD1; abundance: .; j_gene: TRBJ1-2; CDR3aa: CASRRQGDVYGYTF; CDR3nt: TGTGCCAGCAGAAGACAGGGGGACGTCTATGGCTACACCTTC
len: 16; v_gene: TRBV9; d_gene: TRBD2; abundance: .; j_gene: TRBJ2-3; CDR3aa: CASSVAGGLMFDTQYF; CDR3nt: TGTGCCAGCAGCGTAGCGGGGGGGCTTATGTTCGATACGCAGTATTTT
len: 12; v_gene: TRBV7-2; d_gene: .; abundance: .; j_gene: TRBJ1-1; CDR3aa: CASSLQNTEAFF; CDR3nt: TGTGCCAGCAGCTTACAGAACACTGAAGCTTTCTTT
len: 13; v_gene: TRBV19; d_gene: .; abundance: .; j_gene: TRBJ2-3; CDR3aa: CASRRGSTDTQYF; CDR3nt: TGTGCCAGTAGAAGGGGGAGCACAGATACGCAGTATTTT
len: 15; v_gene: TRBV4-3; d_gene: .; abundance: once; j_gene: TRBJ2-3; CDR3aa: CASSHRGAGGDTQYF; CDR3nt: TGCGCCAGCAGCCACCGGGGGGCCGGGGGAGATACGCAGTATTTT
len: 15; v_gene: TRBV11-2; d_gene: TRBD1; abundance: .; j_gene: TRBJ2-3; CDR3aa: CASSRPGQLTDTQYF; CDR3nt: TGTGCCAGCAGCCGACCGGGACAGCTCACAGATACGCAGTATTTT
len: 15; v_gene: TRBV4-3; d_gene: .; abundance: .; j_gene: TRBJ2-5; CDR3aa: CASSQEDNRFETQYF; CDR3nt: TGCGCCAGCAGCCAAGAGGACAACAGGTTTGAGACCCAGTACTTC
len: 11; v_gene: TRBV20-1; d_gene: .; abundance: once; j_gene: TRBJ1-1; CDR3aa: CSAGAASEAFF; CDR3nt: TGCAGTGCTGGGGCCGCTTCTGAAGCTTTCTTT
len: 18; v_gene: TRBV7-8; d_gene: TRBD1; abundance: .; j_gene: TRBJ2-3; CDR3aa: CASSSDRGPRLITDTQYF; CDR3nt: TGTGCCAGCAGCTCCGACAGGGGGCCGAGACTCATCACAGATACGCAGTATTTT
len: 14; v_gene: TRBV6-1; d_gene: TRBD2; abundance: .; j_gene: TRBJ2-7; CDR3aa: CASSGGLAGYEQYF; CDR3nt: TGTGCCAGCAGTGGAGGACTAGCGGGGTACGAGCAGTACTTC
len: 14; v_gene: TRBV29-1; d_gene: TRBD1; abundance: .; j_gene: TRBJ2-7; CDR3aa: CSVVGTGASYEQYF; CDR3nt: TGCAGCGTTGTCGGGACAGGGGCGTCCTACGAGCAGTACTTC
len: 15; v_gene: TRBV4-1; d_gene: .; abundance: .; j_gene: TRBJ2-7; CDR3aa: CASSQTGQLAYEQYF; CDR3nt: TGCGCCAGCAGCCAGACCGGACAGTTGGCCTACGAGCAGTATTTC